The entry below gives a single T cell receptor (beta chain) sequence along with its context. A few counts support this clonotype. Its binding antigen is unknown. Base qualities are not provided; no much larger clone lies one nucleotide away. The library came from PCR. These reads were obtained on an Illumina HiSeq 2500. To reduce PCR and sequencing biases, unique molecular identifiers were built into the TCR beta cDNA libraries. Approximately 500,000 cDNA molecules were obtained per 1 to 10 million input T cells, so each molecule approximated one T cell. The patient libraries were prepared and sequenced using the same protocol as the earlier healthy control dataset. Within a given batch, samples were prepared together, multiplexed and sequenced on the same HiSeq lane. Concerning the study's data processing: Raw barcoded reads were processed with MIGEC, and single-read molecular identifier groups were discarded before consensus assembly and CDR3 extraction. Clonotype tables were post-analysed with VDJtools, normalizing diversity by down-sampling all datasets to the smallest sample size. To correct batch-related cross-sample contamination, repertoire overlap clustering matched CDR3 amino acid sequences but not nucleotide sequences. The public reads were reprocessed in TCRdb via fastp at Q25 and MiXCR, keeping in-frame beta chains. Under each unique CDR3 protein, matching rows form one entry showing the most common genes and DNA. It is TCRdb's table, rather than the study itself, that gives the V and J calls and clone size. This sample gives a few hundred thousand distinct CDR3 sequences in total; roughly 35% of them show up just once. 10% to 15% of the sample goes to the ten largest clones.

The sample belongs to a study of post-analysis software for immune sequencing data (dated by TCRdb to between 2015 and 2017). About the investigation overall: The recorded disease courses included relapsing-remitting, secondary progressive and progressive-relapsing multiple sclerosis, and some patients had no subtype annotation. The patient repertoires were set against around ten previously published healthy control repertoires from donors whose ages ranged from roughly 6 to 26 years. A subset of samples was prepared in parallel using single-end sample barcoding, then pooled and co-amplified after Illumina adapter ligation.

To demonstrate the VDJtools post-analysis software, the study profiled TCR beta repertoires from the peripheral blood of about a dozen young patients with multiple sclerosis. The patients with multiple sclerosis were children and adolescents between roughly 6 and 17 years of age. Here is what the overall study found, with its caveats: The multiple sclerosis patient group was slightly younger than the control group. When samples were clustered directly using the F measure, samples prepared in the same batch co-clustered strongly, which prompted a batch-effect correction. Significantly lower normalized Chao1 diversity was found in multiple sclerosis patients than in controls, suggesting substantial peripheral T-cell clonal expansion.

The source of this sequence is a girl aged 10 to 17 with multiple sclerosis. What was sequenced was blood.

This receptor has the CDR3 CSAIVRDRSNYGYTF. The DNA sequence reads TGCAGTGCCATCGTTCGGGACAGATCTAACTATGGCTACACCTTC. The V and J genes are TRBV20-1 and TRBJ1-2, and TRBD1 matches 7 of the central bases. The germline V gene (reference sequence) specifies DFQATT as CDR1 and SNEGSKA as CDR2. The germline V end is reduced by 6 bases and the J end by 0 bases; junction bases left unmatched: 10. From its cysteine to its phenylalanine, the CDR3 spans 15 amino acids. Only the CDR3 portion is preserved as DNA: 45 bases, with reading frame beginning at the first base.